This T cell receptor (beta chain) emerged from a study of blood T cell repertoires in COVID-19. About the study: Samples taken during acute and convalescent COVID-19 were collected in the United States, Italy and Spain. Sample material is recorded as cDNA or gDNA derived from T cells, B-cell-depleted T cells, or PBMCs.

The length of the CDR3 is 14 residues. Germline V gives CDR1 SGHRS, CDR2 YFSETQ. The V gene end was trimmed by 1 base and the J gene end by 4 bases; junction bases not matched to a gene: 2. Authors' processing steps: Amplifying reference gene primers gave estimates of nucleated cell counts. Some clones are missing from TCRdb's copy, which holds only in-frame ones; the method was immunoSEQ multiplex PCR. The V and J calls and clone size come from that table; D and trimming were worked out from the DNA. The sample includes about 310,000 clones, approximately 86% of them seen just once. The source is a man in his 70s with acute or convalescent COVID-19. Sequencing was done on a sample of peripheral blood. The chain carries TRBV5-1 and TRBJ1-1; 9 bases agree with TRBD1. The CDR3 sequence: CASSLRGQGTEAFF. The CDR3 DNA reads TGCGCCAGCAGCTTGAGGGGACAGGGCACTGAAGCTTTCTTT.